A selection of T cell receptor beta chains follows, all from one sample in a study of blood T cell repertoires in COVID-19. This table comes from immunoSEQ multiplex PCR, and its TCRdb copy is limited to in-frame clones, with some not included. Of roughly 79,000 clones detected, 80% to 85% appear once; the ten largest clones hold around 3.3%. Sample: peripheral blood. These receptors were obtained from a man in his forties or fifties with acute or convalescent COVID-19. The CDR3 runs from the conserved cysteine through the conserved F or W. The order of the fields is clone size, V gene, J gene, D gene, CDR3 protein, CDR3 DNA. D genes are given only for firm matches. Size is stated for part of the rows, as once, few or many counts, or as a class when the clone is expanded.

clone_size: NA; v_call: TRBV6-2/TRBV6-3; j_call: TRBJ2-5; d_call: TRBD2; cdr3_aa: CASSYSGGYSETQYF; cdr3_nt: TGTGCCAGCAGTTACTCGGGGGGGTATTCGGAGACCCAGTACTTC
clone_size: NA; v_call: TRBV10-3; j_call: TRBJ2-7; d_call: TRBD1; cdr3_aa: CAISGVSGQGAYEQYF; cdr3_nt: TGTGCCATCAGTGGAGTATCTGGCCAGGGGGCGTACGAGCAGTACTTC
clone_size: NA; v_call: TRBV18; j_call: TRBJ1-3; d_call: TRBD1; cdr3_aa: CASSPGQAEGTIYF; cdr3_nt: TGTGCCAGCTCACCCGGACAGGCCGAGGGGACCATATATTTT
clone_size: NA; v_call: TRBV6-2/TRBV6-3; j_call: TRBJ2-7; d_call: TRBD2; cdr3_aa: CASSWAGVEREQYF; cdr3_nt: TGTGCCAGCAGTTGGGCGGGAGTTGAACGCGAGCAGTACTTC
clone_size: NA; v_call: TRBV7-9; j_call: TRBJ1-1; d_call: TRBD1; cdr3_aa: CASSFPGTGMNTEAFF; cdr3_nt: TGTGCCAGCAGCTTCCCCGGGACAGGGATGAACACTGAAGCTTTCTTT
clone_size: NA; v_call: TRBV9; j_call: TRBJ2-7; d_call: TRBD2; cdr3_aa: CASSPSGTSGYEQYF; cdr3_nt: TGTGCCAGCAGCCCCTCCGGGACTAGCGGCTACGAGCAGTACTTC
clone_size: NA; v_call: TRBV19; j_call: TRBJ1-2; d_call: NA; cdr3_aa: CASSWGLANYGYTF; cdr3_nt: TGTGCCAGTTCCTGGGGGCTAGCTAACTATGGCTACACCTTC
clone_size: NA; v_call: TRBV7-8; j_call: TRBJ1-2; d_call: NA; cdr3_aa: CASSVDRTRGYTF; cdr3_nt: TGTGCCAGCAGCGTCGACAGGACCCGGGGCTACACCTTC
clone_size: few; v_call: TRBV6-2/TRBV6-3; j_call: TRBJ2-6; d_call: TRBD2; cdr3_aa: CASSYSNRGGGPFSGANVLTF; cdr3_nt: TGTGCCAGCAGTTACTCGAATCGGGGGGGCGGGCCCTTCTCTGGGGCCAACGTCCTGACTTTC
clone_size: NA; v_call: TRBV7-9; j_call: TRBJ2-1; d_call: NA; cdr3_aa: CASSLGSSYNEQFF; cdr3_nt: TGTGCCAGCAGCTTAGGGAGCTCCTACAATGAGCAGTTCTTC
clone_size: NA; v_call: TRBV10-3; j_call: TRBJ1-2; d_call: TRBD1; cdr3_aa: CAISDPTGGGYGYTF; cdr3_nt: TGTGCCATCAGTGATCCGACAGGGGGCGGCTATGGCTACACCTTC
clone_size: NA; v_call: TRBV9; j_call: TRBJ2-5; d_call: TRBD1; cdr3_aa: CASSVTGGLGETQYF; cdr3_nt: TGTGCCAGCAGCGTAACAGGGGGCCTGGGGGAGACCCAGTACTTC
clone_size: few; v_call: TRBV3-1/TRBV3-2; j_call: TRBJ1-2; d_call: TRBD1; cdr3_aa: CASSESVTGGSGYTF; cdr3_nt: TGTGCCAGCAGCGAAAGCGTTACAGGGGGCTCTGGCTACACCTTC
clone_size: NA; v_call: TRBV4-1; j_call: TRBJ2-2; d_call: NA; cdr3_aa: CASSPRGGIDTGELFF; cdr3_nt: TGCGCCAGCAGCCCCCGAGGGGGAATTGACACCGGGGAGCTGTTTTTT
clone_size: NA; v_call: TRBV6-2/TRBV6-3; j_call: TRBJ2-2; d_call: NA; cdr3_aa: CASSYSSGLVTGELFF; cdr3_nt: TGTGCCAGCAGTTACTCAAGCGGCTTGGTGACCGGGGAGCTGTTTTTT
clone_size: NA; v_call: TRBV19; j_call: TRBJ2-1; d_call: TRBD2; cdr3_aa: CASSILAGGLTIFGQFF; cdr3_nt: TGTGCCAGTAGTATCCTAGCGGGGGGGCTCACAATATTTGGGCAGTTCTTC
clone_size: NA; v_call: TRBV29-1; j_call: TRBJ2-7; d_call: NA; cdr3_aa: CSARTHSYEQYF; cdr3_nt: TGCAGCGCGCGGACACACTCCTACGAGCAGTACTTC
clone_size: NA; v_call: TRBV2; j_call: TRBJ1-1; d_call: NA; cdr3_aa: CASSERLNTEAFF; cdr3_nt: TGTGCCAGCAGTGAGCGGTTGAACACTGAAGCTTTCTTT
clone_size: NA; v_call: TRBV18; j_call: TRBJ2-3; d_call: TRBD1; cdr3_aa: CASLPGDRGTDTQYF; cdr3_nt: TGTGCCAGCCTCCCAGGGGACAGGGGTACAGATACGCAGTATTTT
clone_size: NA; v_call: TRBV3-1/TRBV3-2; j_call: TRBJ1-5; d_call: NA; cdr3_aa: CASSQDQGRNQPQHF; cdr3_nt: TGTGCCAGCAGCCAAGATCAGGGCCGCAATCAGCCCCAGCATTTT
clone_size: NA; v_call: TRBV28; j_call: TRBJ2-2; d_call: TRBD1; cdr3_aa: CASSLGDRDSGELFF; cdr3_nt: TGTGCCAGCAGTTTAGGAGACAGGGATTCCGGGGAGCTGTTTTTT
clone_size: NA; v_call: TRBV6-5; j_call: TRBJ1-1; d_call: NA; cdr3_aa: CASRQEYTEAFF; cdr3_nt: TGTGCCAGCAGACAGGAGTACACTGAAGCTTTCTTT
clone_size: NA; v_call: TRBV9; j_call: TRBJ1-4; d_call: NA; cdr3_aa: CASSPGQGTTNEKLFF; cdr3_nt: TGTGCCAGCAGCCCGGGCCAGGGAACAACTAATGAAAAACTGTTTTTT
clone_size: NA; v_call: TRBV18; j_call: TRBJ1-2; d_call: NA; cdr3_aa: CASSPAPQGYNYGYTF; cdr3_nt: TGTGCCAGCTCACCCGCCCCTCAGGGATACAACTATGGCTACACCTTC
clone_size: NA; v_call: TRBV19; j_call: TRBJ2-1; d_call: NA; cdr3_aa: CASSQLNHEQFF; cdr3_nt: TGTGCCAGTAGTCAACTTAACCATGAGCAGTTCTTC
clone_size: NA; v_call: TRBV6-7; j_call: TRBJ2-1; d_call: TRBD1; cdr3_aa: CASPGQGAGEQFF; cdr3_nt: TGTGCCAGCCCGGGACAGGGGGCTGGTGAGCAGTTCTTC
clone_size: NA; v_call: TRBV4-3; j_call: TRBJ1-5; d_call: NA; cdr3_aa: CASSQVFEGSNQPQHF; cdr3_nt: TGCGCCAGCAGCCAAGTATTCGAGGGTAGCAATCAGCCCCAGCATTTT
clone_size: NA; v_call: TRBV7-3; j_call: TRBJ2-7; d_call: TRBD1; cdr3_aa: CASSLSDRASYEQYF; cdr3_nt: TGTGCCAGCAGCTTATCGGACAGGGCATCCTACGAGCAGTACTTC
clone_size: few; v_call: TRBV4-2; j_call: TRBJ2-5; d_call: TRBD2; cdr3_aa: CASSQRGLAGQTYQETQYF; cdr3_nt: TGTGCCAGCAGCCAACGGGGACTAGCGGGGCAGACGTACCAAGAGACCCAGTACTTC
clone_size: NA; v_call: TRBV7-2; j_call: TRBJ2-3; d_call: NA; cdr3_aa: CASSFHGDTQYF; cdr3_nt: TGTGCCAGCAGCTTTCACGGAGATACGCAGTATTTT
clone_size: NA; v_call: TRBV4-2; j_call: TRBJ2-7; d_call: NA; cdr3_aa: CASSQDAGSYEQYF; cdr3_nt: TGTGCCAGCAGCCAAGATGCAGGGTCCTACGAGCAGTACTTC
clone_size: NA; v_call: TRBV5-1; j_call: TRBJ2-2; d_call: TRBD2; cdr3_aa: CASSLEVSGSAGELFF; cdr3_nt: TGCGCCAGCAGCTTGGAGGTTAGCGGGTCTGCCGGGGAGCTGTTTTTT
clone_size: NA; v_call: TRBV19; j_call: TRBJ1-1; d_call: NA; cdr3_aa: CASSIIGQTAWAFF; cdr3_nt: TGTGCCAGTAGTATCATAGGACAAACCGCCTGGGCTTTCTTT
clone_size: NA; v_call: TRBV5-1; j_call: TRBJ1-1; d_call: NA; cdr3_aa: CASSPGAGMGTEAFF; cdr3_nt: TGCGCCAGCAGCCCGGGAGCGGGTATGGGCACTGAAGCTTTCTTT
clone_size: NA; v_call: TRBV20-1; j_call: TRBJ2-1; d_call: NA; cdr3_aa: CSASIAGLKGGQFF; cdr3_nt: TGCAGTGCTAGTATAGCGGGCTTAAAAGGGGGGCAGTTCTTC
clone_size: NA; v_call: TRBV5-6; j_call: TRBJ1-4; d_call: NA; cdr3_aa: CASSTLWDIREKLFF; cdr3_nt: TGTGCCAGCAGCACCCTCTGGGACATACGGGAAAAACTGTTTTTT
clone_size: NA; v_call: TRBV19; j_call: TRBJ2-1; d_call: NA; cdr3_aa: CASSIWGKNEQFF; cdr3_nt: TGTGCCAGTAGTATCTGGGGCAAAAATGAGCAGTTCTTC
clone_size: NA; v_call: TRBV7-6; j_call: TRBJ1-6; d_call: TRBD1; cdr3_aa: CASRNARGQWSSYNSPLHF; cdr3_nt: TGTGCCAGCAGGAACGCCCGGGGACAGTGGAGCTCCTATAATTCACCCCTCCACTTT